These 22 T cell receptor beta chains originate from one sample sequenced in a study of T cells in Graves' hyperthyroidism and ophthalmopathy (dated by TCRdb to between 2018 and 2020). To prepare the library, multiplex PCR was applied. Sequencing instrument: Illumina HiSeq 2000. The TCR beta CDR3 regions were amplified from the RNA transcripts. A first-round RT-PCR of the TCR CDR3 used the HTBI primer set with the Qiagen OneStep RT-PCR kit. The raw public data were reprocessed by TCRdb itself: fastp quality trimming at Q25, MiXCR clonotype calling, in-frame beta chains only. Entries that share a CDR3 protein sequence are merged under the most common genes and DNA. This sample has under 650,000 distinct CDR3 sequences in its table, and 15% to 20% of those were observed once. The ten most abundant clones make up less than 4.5% of the sample. Sequenced input: blood. These receptors were taken from a woman in her twenties or thirties with Graves' hyperthyroidism.

The chain joins TRBV20-1 to TRBJ2-6, with unresolved D. Germline V CDR1 and CDR2: DFQATT, SNEGSKA (reference sequence). V was clipped by 6 bases and J by 0 bases, with 9 bases between them. The CDR3 runs 14 residues. CDR3 coding DNA: TGCAGTGCAATCCCGATCTCTGGGGCCAACGTCCTGACTTTC. Translation gives CSAIPISGANVLTF.

This clonotype came up many times. This sequence joins TRBV18 and TRBJ2-1; 7 positions match TRBD1. The CDR3 is 15 amino acids. The junction had 7 bases not matched to a gene; V was cut back by 5 bases and J by 3 bases. The germline gives CDR1 KGHSH, CDR2 LQKENI. The CDR3 loop reads CASSRQGNNYNEQFF. The CDR3 DNA follows: TGTGCCAGCTCAAGACAGGGTAATAACTACAATGAGCAGTTCTTC.

The table lists this clonotype with a few counts. This rearrangement joins TRBV19 to TRBJ2-1; 7 bases line up with TRBD2. CDR3 length: 15 residues. CDR1 and CDR2 (germline): LNHDA, SQIVND (reference sequence). Trimming took 1 base from V and 8 from J; bases not matched to a gene: 8. The DNA of the CDR3 is TGTGCCAGTAGTATAGTGGGAGGGCCCCAAGATGAGCAGTTCTTC. This codes for CASSIVGGPQDEQFF.

Points on this clonotype: This could be a read error, since a much larger clone is one nucleotide away. This chain links TRBV2 with TRBJ2-3; 11 positions match TRBD2. The length of the CDR3 is 15 residues. The germline V gene has CDR1 SNHLY and CDR2 FYNNEI. This chain's CDR3 is CASSPTSGKTDTQYF. For the CDR3, the DNA is TGCGCCAGCAGTCCGACTAGCGGGAAGACAGATACGCAGTATTTT.

J is TRBJ1-2 and V is TRBV18; D remains unclear. This CDR3 spans 11 amino acids. Germline V gene data show CDR1 as KGHSH and CDR2 as LQKENI. V lost 3 bases and J 7 bases, leaving 6 bases between the germline ends. The CDR3 protein is CASSPDLGYTF. The CDR3 DNA follows: TGTGCCAGCTCACCTGACCTTGGCTACACCTTC.

Note on this clonotype: A read error is possible here, since a much larger clone lies one base away. The genes are TRBV27 and TRBJ2-3, with D possibly TRBD2 on 5 matching bases. CDR1 is MNHEY, CDR2 SMNVEV, per germline (reference sequence). This CDR3 contains 14 residues. The CDR3 reads CASSLSSSTDAQYF. As DNA, the CDR3 is TGTGCCAGCAGTTTGTCGTCTAGCACAGATGCGCAGTATTTT.

This clonotype was seen at least ten times. The chain links TRBV18 to TRBJ1-1; weak D call: TRBD1 (5 bases). V lost 3 bases and J 1 base, leaving 15 bases between the germline ends. This CDR3 has 16 amino acids. The germline gives CDR1 KGHSH, CDR2 LQKENI. The CDR3 loop is CASSPSPGRGNTEAFF. In nucleotides, the CDR3 is TGTGCCAGCTCACCTTCCCCAGGGAGAGGGAACACTGAAGCTTTCTTT.

Many counts were recorded for this clonotype. This chain uses TRBV7-8 with TRBJ2-7, with D maybe TRBD2 (5 bases). Germline values: CDR1 SGHVS, CDR2 FQNEAQ. The CDR3 spans 15 residues. V gave up 3 bases and J gave up 0 bases, with 12 bases separating them. The CDR3 DNA sequence: TGTGCCAGCAGCTTCGAGCGGATACTCTCCTACGAGCAGTACTTC. It yields the protein CASSFERILSYEQYF.

There are many counts of this clonotype. The CDR3 loop reads CASSLEGGRGNEQFF. The DNA of the CDR3 is TGTGCCAGCAGCTTAGAGGGGGGCCGGGGCAATGAGCAGTTCTTC. V is TRBV11-2 and J is TRBJ2-1, with D possibly called TRBD1 or TRBD2 (6 bases each). Germline CDR1 reads SGHAT; CDR2 reads FQNNGV. The CDR3 covers 15 residues. The V gene lost 0 bases and the J gene lost 6 bases, with 12 bases spanning the gap.

This clonotype was seen many times. The chain links TRBV20-1 to TRBJ2-2; unclear D gene. This CDR3 comprises 13 residues. Between the trimmed V and J ends, which lost 8 bases and 1 base, there was a span of 11 bases. Looked up from germline, CDR1 is DFQATT and CDR2 is SNEGSKA (reference sequence). CDR3 nucleotide sequence: TGCAGTCCTCAAAGAGGGAACACCGGGGAGCTGTTTTTT. It is translated as CSPQRGNTGELFF.

This clonotype was seen more than once but under ten times. The chain carries TRBV19 and TRBJ2-6; possible D gene TRBD2, 6 bases. Germline V gene sequence: CDR1 LNHDA, CDR2 SQIVND (reference sequence). The CDR3 extends over 16 amino acids. The germline V and J ends were trimmed by 3 bases and 4 bases, with 13 bases remaining between them. Written as DNA, the CDR3 is TGTGCCAGTAGTATGGGGTCGGGAGCCGGGGCCAACGTCCTGACTTTC. Encoded protein: CASSMGSGAGANVLTF. Supplemented by reference TRBV19 and TRBJ2-6, the full variable domain reads DGGITQSPKYLFRKEGQNVTLSCEQNLNHDAMYWYRQDPGQGLRLIYYSQIVNDFQKGDIAEGYSVSREKKESFPLTVTSAQKNPTAFYLCASSMGSGAGANVLTFGAGSRLTVL.

The chain is built from TRBV10-3 and TRBJ2-2; D gene ambiguous. The ends were cut back, 7 bases at V and 4 bases at J, with 7 bases in the middle. The V gene's germline CDR1 is ENHRY and CDR2 SYGVKD. The CDR3 has 12 amino acids. This CDR3 is CAITGATGELFF. The DNA for the CDR3 is TGTGCCATCACAGGTGCCACCGGGGAGCTGTTTTTT.

The chain carries TRBV9 and TRBJ2-7; the D is unclear. This CDR3 has 13 residues. Germline V gives CDR1 SGDLS, CDR2 YYNGEE. V shed 0 bases and J shed 5 bases, with 9 bases lying between them. The CDR3 sequence is CASSVEAADEQYF. CDR3 coding DNA: TGTGCCAGCAGCGTAGAGGCTGCGGACGAGCAGTACTTC.

The rearrangement uses TRBV27 and TRBJ1-2; tentatively, D is TRBD1 (5 bases). The CDR3 has 15 residues. Per germline, CDR1 MNHEY and CDR2 SMNVEV (reference sequence). V dropped 8 bases and J dropped 9 bases, with 25 bases sitting between them. The CDR3 protein is CASGRVSGAVGRYTF. CDR3 DNA sequence: TGTGCCAGCGGGAGGGTTTCCGGAGCCGTGGGGCGCTACACCTTC.

This clonotype was seen a handful of times. The rearrangement links TRBV9 to TRBJ1-1, with D perhaps TRBD1 (6 bases). Germline lookup yields CDR1 SGDLS and CDR2 YYNGEE. This CDR3 contains 14 residues. V was cut by 5 bases and J by 5 bases, with 16 bases left in between. The CDR3: CASRDLGGQTEAFF. The CDR3, as DNA: TGTGCCAGCAGAGATTTGGGGGGGCAGACTGAAGCTTTCTTT.

The CDR3 here is CASSLRGGQGNYEQYF. The CDR3 DNA sequence: TGTGCCAGCAGTTTGAGAGGCGGACAGGGGAATTACGAGCAGTACTTC. The genes are TRBV12-3 or TRBV12-4 and TRBJ2-7; 9 nucleotides match TRBD1. J lost 4 bases, V lost 3 bases, and 10 bases had no gene match. CDR3 length: 16 amino acids.

The table lists this clonotype with many counts. The J gene is TRBJ2-1, the V gene TRBV2, with TRBD2 matching over 8 bases. The trim removed 5 bases at V and 9 bases at J, leaving 9 bases unmatched. The V gene's germline CDR1 is SNHLY and CDR2 FYNNEI. CDR3 length: 14 residues. The CDR3 nucleotides read TGTGCCAGCAGTCTGGGACTAGGGGACTCTGAGCAGTTCTTC. It encodes CASSLGLGDSEQFF. Full variable domain (remainder filled in from reference TRBV2 and TRBJ2-1): EPEVTQTPSHQVTQMGQEVILRCVPISNHLYFYWYRQILGQKVEFLVSFYNNEISEKSEIFDDQFSVERPDGSNFTLKIRSTKLEDSAMYFCASSLGLGDSEQFFGPGTRLTVL.

This clonotype was counted at least ten times. The chain employs TRBV7-2 and TRBJ2-1; no clear D gene. V lost 5 bases to trimming and J lost 4 bases, with 18 bases between them. This CDR3 has 16 amino acids. Germline values: CDR1 SGHTA, CDR2 FQGNSA. The CDR3 region is CASSAAPPAMYNEQFF. CDR3 nucleotides: TGTGCCAGCAGCGCCGCTCCCCCGGCGATGTACAATGAGCAGTTCTTC.

At least ten counts were recorded for this clonotype. The J gene is TRBJ2-7, the V gene TRBV5-1; TRBD1 matches 7 bases. The CDR3 contains 14 residues. CDR1 and CDR2 (germline): SGHRS, YFSETQ. The V and J ends lost 3 bases and 7 bases, in that order; junction bases with no gene match: 10. The CDR3 DNA sequence: TGCGCCAGCAGCTCGGGACAGACCTCCTTTGAGCAGTACTTC. It is translated as CASSSGQTSFEQYF.

This clonotype occurred many times. J is TRBJ1-5 and V is TRBV12-3 or TRBV12-4; the D is unclear. This CDR3 contains 13 residues. Between the trimmed V and J ends, which lost 3 bases and 4 bases, there was a span of 7 bases. The CDR3 sequence: CASSLRENQPQHF. CDR3 nucleotide sequence: TGTGCCAGCAGTTTGAGAGAAAATCAGCCCCAGCATTTT.

The V gene is TRBV7-9, the J gene TRBJ2-1; 9 nucleotides agree with TRBD2. With V trimmed by 10 bases and J by 10 bases, 11 bases remained unmatched. The CDR3 contains 13 residues. Germline-derived CDR1 and CDR2 are SEHNR and FQNEAQ (reference sequence). CDR3 residues: CATKFLAGREQFF. The CDR3 DNA reads as TGTGCCACCAAGTTCCTAGCGGGAAGAGAGCAGTTCTTC. The variable domain in full, completed from reference TRBV7-9 and TRBJ2-1, reads DTGVSQNPRHKITKRGQNVTFRCDPISEHNRLYWYRQTLGQGPEFLTYFQNEAQLEKSRLLSDRFSAERPKGSFSTLEIQRTEQGDSAMYLCATKFLAGREQFFGPGTRLTVL.

This chain joins TRBV7-2 and TRBJ2-2; no clear D gene. CDR3 length: 14 amino acids. Looked up from germline, CDR1 is SGHTA and CDR2 is FQGNSA. The ends were cut back, 5 bases at V and 2 bases at J, with 9 bases in the middle. The CDR3 sequence is CASSTMGNTGELFF. The CDR3 DNA follows: TGTGCCAGCAGCACCATGGGAAACACCGGGGAGCTGTTTTTT.